These 23 T cell receptor beta chains originate from one sample sequenced in a study of CD8 T cells in Susac syndrome. An input of roughly 0.5 to 1 ug of RNA was subjected to reverse transcription using random hexamers. From the immunoSEQ multiplex PCR reads, TCRdb called clonotypes with MiXCR, one entry per CDR3 protein. The sample lists roughly 110,000 distinct CDR3 sequences, under 95% occurring once. The sequenced sample consisted of CD8+ T cells from PBMCs. These TCRs come from a human donor in good health.

The rearrangement links TRBV19 to TRBJ1-1; maybe TRBD1 (6 bases). The CDR3 has 13 residues. Trimming shortened V by 3 bases and J by 1 base, and 6 bases separated the two germline ends. Germline CDR1 is LNHDA and CDR2 is SQIVND (reference sequence). CDR3 DNA: TGTGCCAGTAGTATGACAGGGAACACTGAAGCTTTCTTT. Residues: CASSMTGNTEAFF.

The V call is TRBV2, the J call TRBJ1-1; D uncertain. The CDR3 totals 12 residues. Trimming removed 5 bases from V and 6 bases from J, with 10 bases in between. Germline V CDR1 and CDR2: SNHLY, FYNNEI. The DNA for the CDR3 is TGTGCCAGCAGTTTCGGGAGGGCTGAAGCTTTCTTT. This translates into CASSFGRAEAFF.

The chain combines TRBV20-1 with TRBJ2-7, with 10 bases lining up with TRBD1. This CDR3 has 14 amino acids. Germline V gene sequence: CDR1 DFQATT, CDR2 SNEGSKA (reference sequence). Trimming removed 6 bases from V and 3 bases from J; junction bases left unmatched: 8. The CDR3 DNA sequence: TGCAGTGCCCCCTGGACAGGGGGTGACTACGAGCAGTACTTC. This gives the protein CSAPWTGGDYEQYF.

The chain uses TRBV11-1 and TRBJ1-1; a weak D match, TRBD1 (6 bases). The CDR3 runs 16 residues. V was trimmed by 3 bases and J by 2 bases, leaving 16 bases between them. CDR1 and CDR2 from the germline V gene are SGHAT and FQDESV (reference sequence). The CDR3 DNA is TGTGCCAGCAGCTTCCACCGAGGGGGATCCAACACTGAAGCTTTCTTT. This encodes CASSFHRGGSNTEAFF.

This clonotype is a singleton in its sample. The J gene is TRBJ2-2, the V gene TRBV5-8; D might be TRBD2 (6 bases). CDR1 is SGHTS, CDR2 YDEGEE, per germline. The CDR3 has 14 amino acids. The V end was cut by 4 bases, the J end by 6 bases, with 13 bases between. The CDR3 DNA is TGTGCCAGCAGCCCCCGGGGGTCCGCCGGGGAGCTGTTTTTT. This translates into CASSPRGSAGELFF. The variable domain in full, completed from reference TRBV5-8 and TRBJ2-2, reads EAGVTQSPTHLIKTRGQQATLRCSPISGHTSVYWYQQALGLGLQFLLWYDEGEERNRGNFPPRFSGRQFPNYSSELNVNALELEDSALYLCASSPRGSAGELFFGEGSRLTVL.

CDR3 nucleotide sequence: TGCAGCGTTGAGGGACTAGCGAAGAAGGGGTTCAATGAGCAGTTCTTC. This translates into CSVEGLAKKGFNEQFF. The rearrangement links TRBV29-1 to TRBJ2-1; TRBD2 matches 10 bases. Unmatched junction bases numbered 11, after V lost 3 bases and J lost 6 bases. The CDR3 is 16 amino acids. The germline V gene encodes CDR1 SQVTM and CDR2 ANQGSEA.

The chain joins TRBV10-2 to TRBJ2-5; tentative D call: TRBD2 (6 bases). Trimming removed 8 bases at V and 3 bases at J, with 16 bases between. This CDR3 is 14 amino acids long. Germline V gives CDR1 WSHSY, CDR2 SAAADI. CDR3 DNA sequence: TGCGCCAGCTTTCCCGGGACTTTTAAAGAGACCCAGTACTTC. Its translation: CASFPGTFKETQYF.

The chain employs TRBV29-1 and TRBJ1-2, with no clear D. CDR1 is SQVTM, CDR2 ANQGSEA, per germline. CDR3 length: 16 amino acids. Trimming left V 3 bases short and J 1 base short, with 18 bases between. The CDR3 sequence: CSVDPNLATNNYGYTF. The CDR3 nucleotides are TGCAGCGTTGACCCGAATTTGGCCACCAATAACTATGGCTACACCTTC.

The chain joins TRBV5-1 to TRBJ2-5; D might be TRBD1 (6 bases). The CDR3 has 15 residues. Germline CDR1 reads SGHRS; CDR2 reads YFSETQ. V lost 0 bases and J lost 2, with 11 bases in between. The chain's CDR3 is CASSLAGTPQETQYF. CDR3 bases: TGCGCCAGCAGCTTGGCAGGGACACCTCAAGAGACCCAGTACTTC. The whole variable domain, remainder taken from reference TRBV5-1 and TRBJ2-5, is KAGVTQTPRYLIKTRGQQVTLSCSPISGHRSVSWYQQTPGQGLQFLFEYFSETQRNKGNFPGRFSGRQFSNSRSEMNVSTLELGDSALYLCASSLAGTPQETQYFGPGTRLLVL.

This chain uses TRBV6-6 with TRBJ2-1; TRBD1 aligns across 7 bases. V was clipped by 6 bases and J by 4 bases; unmatched bases: 12. Germline CDR1 MNHNY, CDR2 SVGAGI (reference sequence). The CDR3 contains 16 residues. CDR3 bases: TGTGCCAGCAGACACCGGATCCAGGGGGAGTACAATGAGCAGTTCTTC. This gives the protein CASRHRIQGEYNEQFF.

The genes are TRBV19 and TRBJ2-7, with 10 nucleotides matching TRBD2. Unmatched junction bases numbered 7, after V lost 5 bases and J lost 3 bases. From germline, CDR1 is LNHDA and CDR2 SQIVND (reference sequence). The CDR3 is 15 amino acids. The CDR3 sequence is CASSVSGGTYYEQYF. In nucleotides, the CDR3 is TGTGCCAGTAGTGTTAGCGGGGGGACATACTACGAGCAGTACTTC.

The genes are TRBV5-1 and TRBJ2-1; possible D gene TRBD1, 5 bases. Trimming removed 0 bases at V and 4 bases at J, with 11 bases between. Germline assignment: CDR1 SGHRS and CDR2 YFSETQ. This CDR3 has 15 residues. CDR3 coding DNA: TGCGCCAGCAGCTTGGAGGGGCTACCTTACAATGAGCAGTTCTTC. As protein: CASSLEGLPYNEQFF.

This chain joins TRBV12-3 or TRBV12-4 and TRBJ2-1, with a tentative D call TRBD2 (6 bases). This CDR3 has 14 residues. Between the trimmed V and J ends, which lost 7 bases and 6 bases, there was a span of 16 bases. CDR3 residues: CASKSTRWGNEQFF. CDR3 DNA: TGTGCCAGCAAATCGACTAGGTGGGGCAATGAGCAGTTCTTC.

This clonotype was counted once. The chain employs TRBV9 and TRBJ1-1, with D possibly being TRBD1 (5 bases). Germline assignment: CDR1 SGDLS and CDR2 YYNGEE. With 4 bases removed from V and 5 bases from J, the gap between germline ends came to 12 bases. This CDR3 spans 13 amino acids. The CDR3 loop is CASSRGDGTEAFF. For the CDR3, the DNA is TGTGCCAGCAGCCGGGGGGATGGAACTGAAGCTTTCTTT.

The genes are TRBV29-1 and TRBJ1-5, with a weak D call TRBD1 (5 bases). Trimming stripped 6 bases from V and 7 bases from J, with 13 bases between. The CDR3 is 12 residues long. The germline V gene encodes CDR1 SQVTM and CDR2 ANQGSEA. The CDR3 loop reads CSVDSPGQPQHF. The CDR3 DNA reads TGCAGCGTAGACAGTCCGGGACAGCCCCAGCATTTT.

This sequence joins TRBV9 and TRBJ2-3, with D perhaps TRBD1 (7 bases). CDR3 length equals 14 residues. CDR1 is SGDLS and CDR2 is YYNGEE in the germline V gene. V was shortened by 4 bases and J by 8 bases, with 17 bases between the two germline ends. CDR3 residues: CASSLMEGAGTQYF. CDR3 coding DNA: TGTGCCAGCAGCCTAATGGAGGGGGCAGGTACGCAGTATTTT.

Only one count was recorded for this clonotype. The chain recombines TRBV29-1 with TRBJ2-2; the match to TRBD2 covers 8 bases. This CDR3 has 15 amino acids. CDR1 is SQVTM, CDR2 ANQGSEA, per germline. J gave up 2 bases and V 6 bases, and 8 bases lay outside the gene matches. In DNA form, the CDR3 reads TGCAGCGTGGGTACTAGCGGAGGCAACACCGGGGAGCTGTTTTTT. Protein product: CSVGTSGGNTGELFF.

The J gene is TRBJ2-5, the V gene TRBV7-2; weak D call: TRBD2 (5 bases). In germline, CDR1 is SGHTA, CDR2 FQGNSA. V was cut by 5 bases and J by 3 bases, with 19 bases left in between. There are 16 residues in the CDR3. The CDR3 loop is CASSPSSGKGEETQYF. CDR3 nucleotide sequence: TGTGCCAGCAGCCCCAGCTCGGGAAAGGGCGAAGAGACCCAGTACTTC.

CDR3 DNA: TGTGCCAGCAGCACCGGGCCCTCCTACAATGAGCAGTTCTTC. It translates to CASSTGPSYNEQFF. V and J are TRBV7-2 and TRBJ2-1; D not resolved. The CDR3 contains 14 residues. Germline values: CDR1 SGHTA, CDR2 FQGNSA. Trimming left V 5 bases short and J 0 bases short, with 8 bases between.

This chain connects TRBV5-1 to TRBJ2-7; TRBD2 is a possible D gene (7 bases). V was trimmed by 4 bases and J by 0 bases, leaving 20 bases between them. Germline CDR1 and CDR2: SGHRS and YFSETQ. The CDR3 consists of 17 residues. The CDR3 here is CASSRGAEGLSSYEQYF. DNA of the CDR3: TGCGCCAGCAGCCGGGGGGCTGAGGGCCTCAGCTCCTACGAGCAGTACTTC.

This chain links TRBV3-1 with TRBJ1-4; TRBD1 might be the D (5 bases). From germline, CDR1 is LGHDT and CDR2 YNNKEL (reference sequence). The CDR3 runs to 16 residues. V lost 2 bases to trimming and J lost 3 bases, with 13 bases between them. The CDR3 here is CASSQYQGRANEKLFF. CDR3 coding DNA: TGTGCCAGCAGCCAATATCAGGGAAGGGCTAATGAAAAACTGTTTTTT.

This chain joins TRBV14 and TRBJ2-2; D is unclear. The ends were cut back, 1 base at V and 8 bases at J, with 8 bases in the middle. Germline CDR1 reads SGHDN; CDR2 reads FVKESK. The CDR3 length is 13 residues. CDR3: CASSQVVEGELFF. CDR3 DNA sequence: TGTGCCAGCAGCCAAGTAGTCGAGGGGGAGCTGTTTTTT. The complete variable domain, with remaining parts taken from reference TRBV14 and TRBJ2-2, reads EAGVTQFPSHSVIEKGQTVTLRCDPISGHDNLYWYRRVMGKEIKFLLHFVKESKQDESGMPNNRFLAERTGGTYSTLKVQPAELEDSGVYFCASSQVVEGELFFGEGSRLTVL.

This clonotype was counted a single time. The chain joins TRBV9 to TRBJ2-3; D uncertain. Germline lookup yields CDR1 SGDLS and CDR2 YYNGEE. Trimming removed 0 bases from V and 6 bases from J, with 11 bases in between. The CDR3 is made up of 14 amino acids. CDR3 amino acids: CASSVEPLGDTQYF. The CDR3 DNA is TGTGCCAGCAGCGTAGAACCACTCGGGGATACGCAGTATTTT.